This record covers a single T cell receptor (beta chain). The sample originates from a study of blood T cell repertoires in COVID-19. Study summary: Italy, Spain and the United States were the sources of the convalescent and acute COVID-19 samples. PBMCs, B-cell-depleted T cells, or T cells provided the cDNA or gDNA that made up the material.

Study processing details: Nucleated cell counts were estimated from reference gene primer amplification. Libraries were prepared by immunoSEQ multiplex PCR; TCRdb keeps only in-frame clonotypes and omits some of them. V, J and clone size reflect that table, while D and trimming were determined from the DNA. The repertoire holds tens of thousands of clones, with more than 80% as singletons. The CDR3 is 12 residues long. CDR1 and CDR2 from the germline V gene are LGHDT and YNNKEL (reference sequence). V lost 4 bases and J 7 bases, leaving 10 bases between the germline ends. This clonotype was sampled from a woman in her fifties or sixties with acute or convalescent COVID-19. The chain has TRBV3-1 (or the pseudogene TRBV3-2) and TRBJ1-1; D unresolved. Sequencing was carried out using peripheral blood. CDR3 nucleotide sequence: TGTGCCAGCAGCCGCGTTTCGGGTGAAGCTTTCTTT. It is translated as CASSRVSGEAFF.